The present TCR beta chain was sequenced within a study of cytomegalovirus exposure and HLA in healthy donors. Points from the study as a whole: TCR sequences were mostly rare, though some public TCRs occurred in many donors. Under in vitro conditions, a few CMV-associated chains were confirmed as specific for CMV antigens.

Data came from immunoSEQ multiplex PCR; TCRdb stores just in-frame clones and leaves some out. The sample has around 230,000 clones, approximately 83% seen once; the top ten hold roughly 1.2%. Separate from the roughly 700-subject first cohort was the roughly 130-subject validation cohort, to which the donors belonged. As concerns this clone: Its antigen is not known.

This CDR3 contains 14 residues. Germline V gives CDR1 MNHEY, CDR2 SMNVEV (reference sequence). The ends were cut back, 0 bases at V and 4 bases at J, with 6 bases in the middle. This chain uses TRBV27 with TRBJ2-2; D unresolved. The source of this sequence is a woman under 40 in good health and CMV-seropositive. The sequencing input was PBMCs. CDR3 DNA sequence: TGTGCCAGCAGTTTATCGTGGAGCACCGGGGAGCTGTTTTTT. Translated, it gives CASSLSWSTGELFF.